One sample yielded the 8 T cell receptor beta chains listed below, sequenced in a study of T cell clonality in common variable immunodeficiency. Study conclusions and caveats: Reportedly, TCR beta sequences from common variable immunodeficiency showed fewer deletions and N-nucleotide insertions.

TCRdb's copy holds only in-frame clones and misses some; the assay was immunoSEQ multiplex PCR. The profile covers approximately 20,000 clones, none occurring a single time. No antigens are known for them. Material: peripheral blood mononuclear cells. These receptor sequences come from a human donor with common variable immunodeficiency.

This clone was counted many times. From the germline J gene comes the end of the CDR3, since the read stops 3 residues before it. The chain has TRBV9 and TRBJ1-3, with 9 bases aligning to TRBD1. Germline V lookup: CDR1 SGDLS, CDR2 YYNGEE. This CDR3 region has 19 residues. After removal of 3 bases from V and 4 bases from J, the junction contained 17 bases not matched to a gene. CDR3 amino acids: CASSGESPQGAQKGNTIYF. The CDR3 DNA, read in part, is TGTGCCAGCAGCGGCGAATCCCCACAGGGGGCGCAAAAGGGAAACACC. Combining the CDR3 with reference TRBV9 and TRBJ1-3 gives the whole variable domain DSGVTQTPKHLITATGQRVTLRCSPRSGDLSVYWYQQSLDQGLQFLIQYYNGEERAKGNILERFSAQQFPDLHSELNLSSLELGDSALYFCASSGESPQGAQKGNTIYFGEGSWLTVV.

In its sample, this clone was seen many times. The read terminates 3 residues ahead of where the CDR3 ends, so the germline J gene completes it. V and J are TRBV6-2 or TRBV6-3 and TRBJ1-2; no clear D. V shed 2 bases and J shed 4 bases, with 14 bases lying between them. Germline CDR1 is MNHEY and CDR2 is SVGEGT. The CDR3 has 15 amino acids. CDR3 residues: CASSYTRGMGYGYTF. CDR3 bases read: TGTGCCAGCAGTTACACGCGGGGTATGGGCTATGGC.

This clone was picked up many times. The observed sequence ends 3 residues before the CDR3 terminus, with the missing tail filled in from the germline J gene. V usage is TRBV20-1 and J usage is TRBJ1-1; D possibly corresponds to TRBD1 (6 bases). V was cut by 5 bases and J by 4 bases, with 11 bases left in between. The CDR3 has 12 amino acids. Germline CDR1 reads DFQATT; CDR2 reads SNEGSKA (reference sequence). The DNA read from the CDR3 is TGCAGTGCTTCGAGGACAGTCACTGAA. Amino acids: CSASRTVTE. The whole CDR3 sequence is CSASRTVTEAFF.

This clone was picked up many times. The DNA ends 3 residues before the CDR3 does, and the rest of the CDR3 is filled in from the germline J gene. The rearrangement links TRBV6-4 to TRBJ2-2, with TRBD1 as a possible D gene (7 bases). In germline, CDR1 is MRHNA, CDR2 SNTAGT. There are 15 residues in the CDR3. V was pared by 6 bases and J by 0 bases, with 11 bases between. The part of the CDR3 DNA that was read is TGTGCCAGCAGGCGGGACAGCGCGAACACCGGGGAG. Protein: CASRRDSANTGE. The entire CDR3 protein is CASRRDSANTGELFF.

This clone came up many times. The CDR3 bases that were read are TGTGCCAGTAGTACGGGACAGGGTAATGGC. Its translation is CASSTGQGNG. The entire CDR3 is CASSTGQGNGYTF. The V call is TRBV19, the J call TRBJ1-2; 9 nucleotides line up with TRBD1. Sequencing ends 3 residues short of the CDR3 end; the germline J gene provides the rest. The CDR3 extends over 13 amino acids. Losses at the gene ends were 4 bases for V and 6 bases for J; bases not matched to a gene: 3. Germline loops: CDR1 LNHDA, CDR2 SQIVND (reference sequence).

This clone was seen ten or more times. Mismatch with germline at one junction end may stem from a read error. Coverage ceases 3 residues before the CDR3 finishes, and the germline J gene fills in the end. This chain connects TRBV4-2 to TRBJ2-7; weak D call: TRBD1 (6 bases). CDR1 is LGHNA and CDR2 is YNFKEQ in the germline V gene. CDR3 length equals 14 residues. This CDR3 reads CASSARDTSYEQYF. Partial CDR3 DNA: TGCGCCAGCAGCGCCCGGGACACATCCTACGAG.

This clone has ten or more counts. The observed sequence ends 3 residues before the CDR3 terminus, with the missing tail filled in from the germline J gene. The chain employs TRBV7-9 and TRBJ2-5; TRBD1 agrees at 7 bases. V trimming: 8 bases; J trimming: 5 bases; junction bases outside the gene matches: 8. The CDR3 is 13 amino acids. Germline loops: CDR1 SEHNR, CDR2 FQNEAQ (reference sequence). This CDR3 reads CASCPGTAETQYF. Partial CDR3 DNA: TGTGCCAGCTGCCCCGGGACAGCGGAGACC.

This clone occurred many times. The read terminates 3 residues ahead of where the CDR3 ends, so the germline J gene completes it. This chain joins TRBV19 and TRBJ1-1; D uncertain. V shed 3 bases and J shed 1 base, with 18 bases lying between them. This CDR3 is 17 amino acids long. Germline CDR1 LNHDA, CDR2 SQIVND (reference sequence). The CDR3 loop reads CASSIGGHFSGNTEAFF. CDR3 DNA (partial): TGTGCCAGTAGTATCGGAGGGCACTTCTCCGGGAACACTGAA. Complete variable domain (other parts from reference TRBV19 and TRBJ1-1): DGGITQSPKYLFRKEGQNVTLSCEQNLNHDAMYWYRQDPGQGLRLIYYSQIVNDFQKGDIAEGYSVSREKKESFPLTVTSAQKNPTAFYLCASSIGGHFSGNTEAFFGQGTRLTVV.